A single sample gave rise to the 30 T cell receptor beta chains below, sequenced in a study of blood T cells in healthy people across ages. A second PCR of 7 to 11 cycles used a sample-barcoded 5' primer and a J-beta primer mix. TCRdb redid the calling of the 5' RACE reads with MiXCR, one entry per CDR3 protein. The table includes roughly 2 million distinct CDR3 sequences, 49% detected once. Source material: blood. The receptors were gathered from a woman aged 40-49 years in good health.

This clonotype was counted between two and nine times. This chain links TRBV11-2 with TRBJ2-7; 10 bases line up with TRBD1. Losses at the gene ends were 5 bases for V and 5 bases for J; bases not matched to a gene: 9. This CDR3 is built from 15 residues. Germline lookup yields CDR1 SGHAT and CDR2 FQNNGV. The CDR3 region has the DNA TGTGCCAGCAGCCTCCGGACAGGGGGGAGGCACGAGCAGTACTTC. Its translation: CASSLRTGGRHEQYF.

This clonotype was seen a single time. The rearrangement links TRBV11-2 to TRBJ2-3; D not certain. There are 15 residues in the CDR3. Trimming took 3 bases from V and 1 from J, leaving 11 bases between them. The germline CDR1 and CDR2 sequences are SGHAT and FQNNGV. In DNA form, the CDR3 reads TGTGCCAGCAGCTTGGGGATGGCTGGCACAGATACGCAGTATTTT. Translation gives CASSLGMAGTDTQYF.

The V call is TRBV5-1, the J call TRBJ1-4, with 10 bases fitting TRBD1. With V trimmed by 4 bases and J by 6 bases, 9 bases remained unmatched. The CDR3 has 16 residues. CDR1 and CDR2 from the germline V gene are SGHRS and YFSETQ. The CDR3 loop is CASSPARGQGYEKLFF. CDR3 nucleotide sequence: TGCGCCAGCAGCCCAGCGCGGGGACAGGGGTATGAAAAACTGTTTTTT.

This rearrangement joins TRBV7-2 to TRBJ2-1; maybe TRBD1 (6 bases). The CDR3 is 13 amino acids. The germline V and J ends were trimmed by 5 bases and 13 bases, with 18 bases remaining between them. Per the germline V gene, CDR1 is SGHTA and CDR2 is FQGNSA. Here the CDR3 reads CASSQGIDWTQFF. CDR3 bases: TGTGCCAGCAGCCAGGGGATCGACTGGACCCAGTTCTTC.

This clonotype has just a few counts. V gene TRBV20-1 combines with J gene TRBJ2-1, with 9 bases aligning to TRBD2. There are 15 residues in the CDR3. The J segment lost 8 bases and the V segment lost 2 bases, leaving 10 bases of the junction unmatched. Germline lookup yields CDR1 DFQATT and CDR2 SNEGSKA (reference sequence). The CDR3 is CSARSIAGAMDEQFF. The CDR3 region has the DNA TGCAGTGCTAGATCAATAGCGGGGGCTATGGATGAGCAGTTCTTC.

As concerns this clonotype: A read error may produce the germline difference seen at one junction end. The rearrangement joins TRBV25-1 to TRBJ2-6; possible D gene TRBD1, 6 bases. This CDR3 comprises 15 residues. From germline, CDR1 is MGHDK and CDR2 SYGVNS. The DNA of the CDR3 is TGTGCCAGCAGTGAGACAGGTACTGGGGCCAACGTCCCGACTTTC. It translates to CASSETGTGANVPTF.

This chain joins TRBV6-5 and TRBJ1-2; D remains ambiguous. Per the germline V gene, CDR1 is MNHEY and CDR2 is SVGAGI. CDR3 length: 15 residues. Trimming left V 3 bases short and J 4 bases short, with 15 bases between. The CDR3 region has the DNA TGTGCCAGCAGTTATGGAGCGGTGGACGGCTATGGCTACACCTTC. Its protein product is CASSYGAVDGYGYTF.

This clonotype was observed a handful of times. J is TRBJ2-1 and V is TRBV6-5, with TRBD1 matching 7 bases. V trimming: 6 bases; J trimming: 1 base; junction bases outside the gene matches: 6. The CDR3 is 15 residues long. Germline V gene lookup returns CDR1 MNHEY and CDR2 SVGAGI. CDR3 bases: TGTGCCAGCAGCCAGGGGACAGTTTCCTACAATGAGCAGTTCTTC. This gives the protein CASSQGTVSYNEQFF.

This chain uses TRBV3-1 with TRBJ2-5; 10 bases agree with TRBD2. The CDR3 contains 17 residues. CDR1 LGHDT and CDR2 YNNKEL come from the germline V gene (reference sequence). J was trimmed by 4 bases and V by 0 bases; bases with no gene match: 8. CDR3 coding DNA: TGTGCCAGCAGCCAAGATTCTCTAGCGGGGGTAGGAGAGACCCAGTACTTC. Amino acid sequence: CASSQDSLAGVGETQYF.

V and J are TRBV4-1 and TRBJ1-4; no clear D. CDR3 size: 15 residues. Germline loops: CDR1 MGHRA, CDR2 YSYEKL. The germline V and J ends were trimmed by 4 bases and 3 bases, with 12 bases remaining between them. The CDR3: CASSLKFGANEKLFF. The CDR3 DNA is TGCGCCAGCAGCCTAAAGTTTGGTGCTAATGAAAAACTGTTTTTT.

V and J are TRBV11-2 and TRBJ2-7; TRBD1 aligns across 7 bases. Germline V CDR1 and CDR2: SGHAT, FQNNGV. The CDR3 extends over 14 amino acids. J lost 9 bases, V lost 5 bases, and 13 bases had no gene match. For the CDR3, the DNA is TGTGCCAGCAGCACCCGACAGGGAGCGCTCTCGCAGTACTTC. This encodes CASSTRQGALSQYF.

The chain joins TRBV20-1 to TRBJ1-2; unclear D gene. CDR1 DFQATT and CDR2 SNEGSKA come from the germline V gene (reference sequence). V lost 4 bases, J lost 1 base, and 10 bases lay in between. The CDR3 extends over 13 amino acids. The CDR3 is CSATNPINYGYTF. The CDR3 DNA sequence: TGCAGTGCTACCAATCCGATTAACTATGGCTACACCTTC.

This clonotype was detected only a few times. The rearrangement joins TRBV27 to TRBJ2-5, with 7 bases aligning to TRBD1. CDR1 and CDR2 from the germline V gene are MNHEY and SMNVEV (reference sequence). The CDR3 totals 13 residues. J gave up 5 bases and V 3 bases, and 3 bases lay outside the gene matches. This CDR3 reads CASSFMTGETQYF. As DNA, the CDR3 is TGTGCCAGCAGTTTCATGACAGGGGAGACCCAGTACTTC.

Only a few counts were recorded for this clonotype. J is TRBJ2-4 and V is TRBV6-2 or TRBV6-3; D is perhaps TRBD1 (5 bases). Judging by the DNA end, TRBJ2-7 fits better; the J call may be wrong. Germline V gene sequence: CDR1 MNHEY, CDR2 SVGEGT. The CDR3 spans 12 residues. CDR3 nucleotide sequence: TGTGCCAGCGACCAGGGTTCCTACGAGCAGTACTTC. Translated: CASDQGSYEQYF.

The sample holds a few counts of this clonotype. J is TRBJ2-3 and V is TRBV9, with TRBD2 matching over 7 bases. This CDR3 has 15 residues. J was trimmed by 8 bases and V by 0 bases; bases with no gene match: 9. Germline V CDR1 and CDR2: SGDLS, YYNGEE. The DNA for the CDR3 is TGTGCCAGCAGCGTAGGATCGGGGGGTTTAAGTACGCAGTATTTT. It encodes CASSVGSGGLSTQYF.

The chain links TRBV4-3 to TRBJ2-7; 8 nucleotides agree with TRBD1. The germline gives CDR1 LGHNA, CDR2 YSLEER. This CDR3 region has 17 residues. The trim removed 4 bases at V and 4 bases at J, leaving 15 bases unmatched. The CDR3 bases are TGCGCCAGCAGCCCTTCATACAGGGGGGCAGGTGCTTACGAGCAGTACTTC. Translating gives CASSPSYRGAGAYEQYF.

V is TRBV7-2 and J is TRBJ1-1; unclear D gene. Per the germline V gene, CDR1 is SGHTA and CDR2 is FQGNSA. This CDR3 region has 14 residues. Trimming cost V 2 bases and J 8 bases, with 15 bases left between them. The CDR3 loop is CASSLYTSPGEAFF. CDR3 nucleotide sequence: TGTGCCAGCAGCTTATATACCAGCCCCGGCGAAGCTTTCTTT.

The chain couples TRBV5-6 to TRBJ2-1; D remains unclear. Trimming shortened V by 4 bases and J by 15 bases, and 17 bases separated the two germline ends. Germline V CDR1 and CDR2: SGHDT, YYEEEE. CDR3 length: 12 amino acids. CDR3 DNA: TGTGCCAGCAGCCCTAGAAGGGCTGTAGGGTTCTTC. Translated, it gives CASSPRRAVGFF.

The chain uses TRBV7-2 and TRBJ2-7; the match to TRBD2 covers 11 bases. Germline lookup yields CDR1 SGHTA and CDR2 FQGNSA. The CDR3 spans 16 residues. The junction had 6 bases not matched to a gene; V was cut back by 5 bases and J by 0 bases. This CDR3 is CASSITGTSGSYEQYF. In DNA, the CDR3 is TGTGCCAGCAGCATTACCGGGACTAGCGGCTCCTACGAGCAGTACTTC.

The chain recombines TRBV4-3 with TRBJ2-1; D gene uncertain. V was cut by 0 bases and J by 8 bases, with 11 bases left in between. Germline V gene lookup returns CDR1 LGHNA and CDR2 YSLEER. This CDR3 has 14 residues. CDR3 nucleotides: TGCGCCAGCAGCCAAGATCTGAGAGACTATGAGCAGTTCTTC. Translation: CASSQDLRDYEQFF.

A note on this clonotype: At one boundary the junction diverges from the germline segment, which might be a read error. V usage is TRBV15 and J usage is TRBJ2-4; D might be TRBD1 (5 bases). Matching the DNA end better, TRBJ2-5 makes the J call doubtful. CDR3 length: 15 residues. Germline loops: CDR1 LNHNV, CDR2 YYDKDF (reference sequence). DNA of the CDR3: TGTACCACCAGCAGAGACCAGGGTCTATCGCAGACCCAGTACTTC. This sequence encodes CTTSRDQGLSQTQYF.

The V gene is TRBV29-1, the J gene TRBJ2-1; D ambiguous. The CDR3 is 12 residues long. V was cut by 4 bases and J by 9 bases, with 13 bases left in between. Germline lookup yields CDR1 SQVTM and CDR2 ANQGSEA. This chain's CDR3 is CSVVTLPREQFF. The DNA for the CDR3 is TGCAGCGTTGTGACCCTCCCGCGTGAGCAGTTCTTC.

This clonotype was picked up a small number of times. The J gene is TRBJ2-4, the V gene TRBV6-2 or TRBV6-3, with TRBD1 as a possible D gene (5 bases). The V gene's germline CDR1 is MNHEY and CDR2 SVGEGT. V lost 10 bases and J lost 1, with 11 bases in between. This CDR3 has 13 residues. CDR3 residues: CATQDSAKNIQYF. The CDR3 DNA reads TGTGCCACACAGGATTCCGCCAAAAACATTCAGTACTTC.

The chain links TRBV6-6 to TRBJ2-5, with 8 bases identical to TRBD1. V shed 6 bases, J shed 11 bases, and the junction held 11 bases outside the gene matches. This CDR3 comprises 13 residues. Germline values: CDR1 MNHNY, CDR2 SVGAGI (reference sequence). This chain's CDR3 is CASRLDRGEEQYF. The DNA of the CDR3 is TGTGCCAGCAGACTCGACAGGGGTGAAGAGCAGTACTTC.

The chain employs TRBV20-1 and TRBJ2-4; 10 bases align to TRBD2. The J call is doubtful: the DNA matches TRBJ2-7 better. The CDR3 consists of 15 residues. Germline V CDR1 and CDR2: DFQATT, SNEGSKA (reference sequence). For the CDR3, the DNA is TGCAGTGCCCAACCGAGCGGGGGGGCCTTGTACGAGCAGTACTTC. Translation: CSAQPSGGALYEQYF.

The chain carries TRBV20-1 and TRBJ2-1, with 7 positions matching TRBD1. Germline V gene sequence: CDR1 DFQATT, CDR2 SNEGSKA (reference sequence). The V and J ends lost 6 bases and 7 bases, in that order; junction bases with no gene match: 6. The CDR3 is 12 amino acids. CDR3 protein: CSATDRVNEQFF. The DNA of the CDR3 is TGCAGTGCGACCGACAGGGTAAATGAGCAGTTCTTC.

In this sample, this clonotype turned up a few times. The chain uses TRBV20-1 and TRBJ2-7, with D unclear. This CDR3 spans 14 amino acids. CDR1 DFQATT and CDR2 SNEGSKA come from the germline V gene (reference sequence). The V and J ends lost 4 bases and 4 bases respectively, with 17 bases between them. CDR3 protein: CSATLGRVPYEQYF. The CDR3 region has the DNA TGCAGTGCTACTTTGGGTAGGGTCCCATACGAGCAGTACTTC.

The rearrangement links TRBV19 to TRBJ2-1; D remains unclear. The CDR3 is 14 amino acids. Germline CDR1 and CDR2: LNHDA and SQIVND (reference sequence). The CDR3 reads CATFDPSSYNEQFF. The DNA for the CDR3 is TGTGCTACATTCGATCCGAGCTCCTACAATGAGCAGTTCTTC. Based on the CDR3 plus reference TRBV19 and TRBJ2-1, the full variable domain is DGGITQSPKYLFRKEGQNVTLSCEQNLNHDAMYWYRQDPGQGLRLIYYSQIVNDFQKGDIAEGYSVSREKKESFPLTVTSAQKNPTAFYLCATFDPSSYNEQFFGPGTRLTVL.

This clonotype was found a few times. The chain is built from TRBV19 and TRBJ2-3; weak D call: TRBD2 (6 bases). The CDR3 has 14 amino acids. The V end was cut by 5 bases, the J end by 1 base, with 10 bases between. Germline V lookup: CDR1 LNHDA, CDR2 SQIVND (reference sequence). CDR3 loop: CASSGSGRTDTQYF. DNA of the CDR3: TGTGCCAGTAGTGGGAGCGGGCGCACAGATACGCAGTATTTT.

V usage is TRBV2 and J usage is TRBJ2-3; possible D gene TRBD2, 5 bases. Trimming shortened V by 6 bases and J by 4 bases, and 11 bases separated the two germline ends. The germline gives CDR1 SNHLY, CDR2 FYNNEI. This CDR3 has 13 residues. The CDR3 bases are TGTGCCAGCAGGGTACGGGGAGCAGATACGCAGTATTTT. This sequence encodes CASRVRGADTQYF.